The text below deals with one TCR beta chain. Distinct nucleotide sequences in the sample also encode this CDR3. Libraries were prepared by immunoSEQ multiplex PCR; TCRdb keeps only in-frame clonotypes and omits some of them. The repertoire holds around 40,000 clones, 85% seen once, with around 2.9% in the top ten. Germline lookup yields CDR1 KGHSH and CDR2 LQKENI. The CDR3 is 13 residues long. V lost 3 bases to trimming and J lost 3 bases; unmatched junction nucleotides: 1. The data were taken from a study of OX40 agonist ivuxolimab in advanced cancers. This chain uses TRBV18 with TRBJ2-7; 8 nucleotides align to TRBD2. The TCR originated in an adult with an advanced solid tumor such as melanoma, head and neck, liver or kidney cancer. The sequenced sample was CD4+ or CD8+ T cells sorted from blood, obtained in a trial of the OX40 agonist ivuxolimab. DNA of the CDR3: TGTGCCAGCTCACCGGGACTAGACTACGAGCAGTACTTC. Residues: CASSPGLDYEQYF.